These T cell receptor beta chains were read from a single sample in a study of T cells after yellow fever vaccination. TCRdb reanalysed the 5' RACE reads using MiXCR and keeps one entry per CDR3 protein. The data show 620,000 or so distinct CDR3 sequences, 9% to 15% seen once. Sequencing was performed on PBMCs, taken on the day of the yellow fever booster vaccination. These receptors originate from a man aged 25 to 45 who received the YFV17D yellow fever vaccine. Both conserved end residues are part of each CDR3. Each record gives: clone size, V gene, D gene, CDR3 length, J gene, CDR3 protein, CDR3 DNA. The D gene is left open where the match is weak. The size field is filled for only some rows; it gives once, few, many or a size class.

clone size: few; V gene: TRBV12-3/TRBV12-4; D gene: TRBD2; CDR3 length: 15; J gene: TRBJ2-7; CDR3 protein: CASSLEGSGIYEQYF; CDR3 DNA: TGTGCCAGCAGTTTAGAGGGCAGCGGGATATACGAGCAGTACTTC
clone size: .; V gene: TRBV4-2; D gene: TRBD2; CDR3 length: 14; J gene: TRBJ2-7; CDR3 protein: CASSQGTSDLAQYF; CDR3 DNA: TGTGCCAGCAGCCAAGGCACTAGCGACCTCGCGCAGTACTTC
clone size: many; V gene: TRBV5-8; D gene: TRBD2; CDR3 length: 17; J gene: TRBJ2-7; CDR3 protein: CASSLAGGSAFSDEQYF; CDR3 DNA: TGTGCCAGCAGCTTGGCCGGGGGGTCGGCCTTCTCCGACGAGCAGTACTTC
clone size: .; V gene: TRBV10-1; D gene: .; CDR3 length: 16; J gene: TRBJ2-3; CDR3 protein: CASSEFQAARTDTQYF; CDR3 DNA: TGCGCCAGCAGTGAATTCCAGGCGGCCCGCACAGATACGCAGTATTTT
clone size: .; V gene: TRBV5-6; D gene: TRBD2; CDR3 length: 18; J gene: TRBJ2-2; CDR3 protein: CASSRLAGGPLGTGELFF; CDR3 DNA: TGTGCCAGCAGCCGACTAGCGGGAGGGCCTCTCGGCACCGGGGAGCTGTTTTTT
clone size: .; V gene: TRBV14; D gene: .; CDR3 length: 12; J gene: TRBJ1-1; CDR3 protein: CASSRPGRKAFF; CDR3 DNA: TGTGCCAGCAGCAGGCCTGGGAGGAAAGCTTTCTTT
clone size: .; V gene: TRBV10-3; D gene: .; CDR3 length: 11; J gene: TRBJ1-3; CDR3 protein: CAIAPGNTIYF; CDR3 DNA: TGTGCCATCGCGCCCGGAAACACCATATATTTT
clone size: few; V gene: TRBV6-5; D gene: TRBD2; CDR3 length: 15; J gene: TRBJ2-1; CDR3 protein: CASSYNSGGSPRQFF; CDR3 DNA: TGTGCCAGCAGTTATAATAGCGGGGGGTCCCCGAGGCAGTTCTTC
clone size: .; V gene: TRBV29-1; D gene: .; CDR3 length: 12; J gene: TRBJ2-7; CDR3 protein: CSVSGQTYEQYF; CDR3 DNA: TGCAGCGTCTCGGGCCAAACCTACGAGCAGTACTTC
clone size: few; V gene: TRBV18; D gene: .; CDR3 length: 13; J gene: TRBJ2-7; CDR3 protein: CASSPGSSFEQYF; CDR3 DNA: TGTGCCAGCTCACCAGGTTCGAGTTTCGAGCAGTACTTC
clone size: .; V gene: TRBV2; D gene: TRBD1; CDR3 length: 17; J gene: TRBJ2-1; CDR3 protein: CASSEFRGQGVYNEQFF; CDR3 DNA: TGTGCCAGCAGTGAATTTAGGGGACAGGGGGTATACAATGAGCAGTTCTTC
clone size: many; V gene: TRBV7-3; D gene: TRBD2; CDR3 length: 15; J gene: TRBJ2-3; CDR3 protein: CASSRLAGARDTQYF; CDR3 DNA: TGTGCCAGCAGCCGACTAGCGGGAGCCCGCGATACGCAGTATTTT
clone size: few; V gene: TRBV29-1; D gene: TRBD1; CDR3 length: 15; J gene: TRBJ1-1; CDR3 protein: CSVDRGLRSNTEAFF; CDR3 DNA: TGCAGCGTTGACAGGGGGCTTCGGTCGAACACTGAAGCTTTCTTT
clone size: few; V gene: TRBV7-3; D gene: TRBD2; CDR3 length: 15; J gene: TRBJ2-1; CDR3 protein: CASSQGGKLAGPQFF; CDR3 DNA: TGTGCCAGCAGCCAAGGCGGCAAATTAGCGGGGCCGCAGTTCTTC
clone size: few; V gene: TRBV7-9; D gene: TRBD1; CDR3 length: 14; J gene: TRBJ2-7; CDR3 protein: CASSRQGVVYEQYF; CDR3 DNA: TGTGCCAGCAGCAGACAGGGGGTCGTCTACGAGCAGTACTTC
clone size: few; V gene: TRBV12-3/TRBV12-4; D gene: .; CDR3 length: 13; J gene: TRBJ2-7; CDR3 protein: CASSFWRGYEQYF; CDR3 DNA: TGTGCCAGCAGTTTTTGGAGAGGCTACGAGCAGTACTTC
clone size: .; V gene: TRBV20-1; D gene: TRBD1; CDR3 length: 15; J gene: TRBJ1-1; CDR3 protein: CSAAWDSTMNTEAFF; CDR3 DNA: TGCAGTGCTGCCTGGGACAGCACAATGAACACTGAAGCTTTCTTT
clone size: .; V gene: TRBV19; D gene: .; CDR3 length: 10; J gene: TRBJ2-1; CDR3 protein: CASPKSEQFF; CDR3 DNA: TGTGCCAGTCCGAAGTCTGAGCAGTTCTTC
clone size: few; V gene: TRBV4-3; D gene: TRBD2; CDR3 length: 19; J gene: TRBJ2-5; CDR3 protein: CASSQGNKPQAGGLETQYF; CDR3 DNA: TGCGCCAGCAGCCAAGGAAACAAACCTCAAGCGGGAGGCCTGGAGACCCAGTACTTC
clone size: .; V gene: TRBV20-1; D gene: .; CDR3 length: 15; J gene: TRBJ1-3; CDR3 protein: CSASRGGFAGNTIYF; CDR3 DNA: TGCAGTGCTAGCCGTGGTGGCTTCGCTGGAAACACCATATATTTT
clone size: many; V gene: TRBV6-1; D gene: .; CDR3 length: 14; J gene: TRBJ1-1; CDR3 protein: CASSDTQMNTEAFF; CDR3 DNA: TGTGCCAGCAGTGACACACAGATGAACACTGAAGCTTTCTTT
clone size: few; V gene: TRBV4-3; D gene: .; CDR3 length: 13; J gene: TRBJ1-1; CDR3 protein: CASSQGEGTEAFF; CDR3 DNA: TGCGCCAGCAGCCAAGGGGAGGGAACTGAAGCTTTCTTT
clone size: .; V gene: TRBV19; D gene: .; CDR3 length: 13; J gene: TRBJ1-1; CDR3 protein: CASSMRGNTEAFF; CDR3 DNA: TGTGCCAGTAGTATGAGGGGAAACACTGAAGCTTTCTTT
clone size: .; V gene: TRBV29-1; D gene: .; CDR3 length: 12; J gene: TRBJ2-1; CDR3 protein: CSVARSYNEQFF; CDR3 DNA: TGCAGCGTGGCCCGGTCCTACAATGAGCAGTTCTTC
clone size: .; V gene: TRBV20-1; D gene: .; CDR3 length: 15; J gene: TRBJ2-7; CDR3 protein: CSAPDAKGGNYEQYF; CDR3 DNA: TGCAGTGCTCCGGACGCAAAAGGGGGTAACTACGAGCAGTACTTC
clone size: few; V gene: TRBV9; D gene: TRBD2; CDR3 length: 15; J gene: TRBJ2-1; CDR3 protein: CASSVVAGVDDEQFF; CDR3 DNA: TGTGCCAGCAGCGTAGTAGCGGGAGTTGACGATGAGCAGTTCTTC
clone size: few; V gene: TRBV27; D gene: TRBD1; CDR3 length: 15; J gene: TRBJ1-4; CDR3 protein: CASSSPTGWGEKLFF; CDR3 DNA: TGTGCCAGCAGTTCCCCGACAGGGTGGGGTGAAAAACTGTTTTTT
clone size: few; V gene: TRBV20-1; D gene: TRBD1; CDR3 length: 14; J gene: TRBJ2-7; CDR3 protein: CSVSPGGASYEQYF; CDR3 DNA: TGCAGTGTTTCTCCAGGGGGCGCCTCCTACGAGCAGTACTTC
clone size: few; V gene: TRBV28; D gene: .; CDR3 length: 13; J gene: TRBJ2-2; CDR3 protein: CASKSGETGELFF; CDR3 DNA: TGTGCCAGCAAGTCAGGGGAAACCGGGGAGCTGTTTTTT
clone size: few; V gene: TRBV10-1; D gene: .; CDR3 length: 14; J gene: TRBJ2-7; CDR3 protein: CASSESQISYEQYF; CDR3 DNA: TGCGCCAGCAGTGAGTCGCAGATCTCCTACGAGCAGTACTTC
clone size: .; V gene: TRBV20-1; D gene: TRBD2; CDR3 length: 17; J gene: TRBJ2-5; CDR3 protein: CSATEWTSGRGQETQYF; CDR3 DNA: TGCAGTGCTACCGAGTGGACTAGCGGGAGGGGACAAGAGACCCAGTACTTC
clone size: few; V gene: TRBV20-1; D gene: .; CDR3 length: 12; J gene: TRBJ2-3; CDR3 protein: CSAGAATDTQYF; CDR3 DNA: TGCAGTGCTGGCGCTGCCACAGATACGCAGTATTTT
clone size: .; V gene: TRBV23-1; D gene: TRBD2; CDR3 length: 18; J gene: TRBJ2-7; CDR3 protein: CASGPEPGLAGITYEQYF; CDR3 DNA: TGCGCCAGCGGACCTGAGCCGGGACTAGCGGGAATTACCTACGAGCAGTACTTC
clone size: few; V gene: TRBV15; D gene: .; CDR3 length: 14; J gene: TRBJ2-5; CDR3 protein: CATSRVMYGETQYF; CDR3 DNA: TGTGCCACCAGCAGAGTAATGTACGGGGAGACCCAGTACTTC
clone size: .; V gene: TRBV15; D gene: TRBD2; CDR3 length: 14; J gene: TRBJ2-7; CDR3 protein: CATSMTSGSYEQYF; CDR3 DNA: TGTGCCACCAGTATGACTAGCGGCTCCTACGAGCAGTACTTC
clone size: .; V gene: TRBV5-4; D gene: .; CDR3 length: 14; J gene: TRBJ2-1; CDR3 protein: CASSYGLEYNEQFF; CDR3 DNA: TGTGCCAGCAGCTACGGACTGGAATACAATGAGCAGTTCTTC
clone size: few; V gene: TRBV28; D gene: .; CDR3 length: 18; J gene: TRBJ2-3; CDR3 protein: CASSFKPGTPQFTDTQYF; CDR3 DNA: TGTGCCAGCAGTTTTAAGCCGGGGACTCCCCAATTCACAGATACGCAGTATTTT
clone size: .; V gene: TRBV28; D gene: .; CDR3 length: 16; J gene: TRBJ2-7; CDR3 protein: CASSLGLEAGFLEQYF; CDR3 DNA: TGTGCCAGCAGTTTGGGGCTCGAAGCAGGCTTCCTCGAGCAGTACTTC
clone size: few; V gene: TRBV6-5; D gene: .; CDR3 length: 14; J gene: TRBJ1-5; CDR3 protein: CASSYSSRDQPQHF; CDR3 DNA: TGTGCCAGCAGTTACTCGTCCAGGGATCAGCCCCAGCATTTT
clone size: few; V gene: TRBV28; D gene: TRBD2; CDR3 length: 14; J gene: TRBJ2-7; CDR3 protein: CASRLLAGGSKQYF; CDR3 DNA: TGTGCCAGCAGACTCCTAGCGGGAGGGTCTAAGCAGTACTTC
clone size: .; V gene: TRBV5-1; D gene: .; CDR3 length: 17; J gene: TRBJ2-6; CDR3 protein: CASSSTAGWLGANVLTF; CDR3 DNA: TGCGCCAGCAGCTCCACAGCGGGTTGGCTAGGGGCCAACGTCCTGACTTTC
clone size: few; V gene: TRBV5-1; D gene: TRBD1; CDR3 length: 15; J gene: TRBJ2-7; CDR3 protein: CASSLGTGGIYEQYF; CDR3 DNA: TGCGCCAGCAGCTTGGGGACAGGGGGGATCTACGAGCAGTACTTC
clone size: .; V gene: TRBV5-1; D gene: TRBD1; CDR3 length: 15; J gene: TRBJ2-7; CDR3 protein: CASSSRDSVSSEQYF; CDR3 DNA: TGCGCCAGCAGCTCCCGGGACAGCGTCTCTTCCGAGCAGTACTTC
clone size: .; V gene: TRBV20-1; D gene: TRBD2; CDR3 length: 15; J gene: TRBJ2-1; CDR3 protein: CSAKLSGRIYNEQFF; CDR3 DNA: TGCAGTGCTAAACTTAGCGGGAGGATCTACAATGAGCAGTTCTTC
clone size: .; V gene: TRBV6-1; D gene: .; CDR3 length: 15; J gene: TRBJ2-6; CDR3 protein: CASRPPGSGANVLTF; CDR3 DNA: TGTGCCAGCAGGCCCCCTGGATCCGGGGCCAACGTCCTGACTTTC
clone size: few; V gene: TRBV4-3; D gene: .; CDR3 length: 15; J gene: TRBJ2-1; CDR3 protein: CASSQDTAVYNEQFF; CDR3 DNA: TGCGCCAGCAGCCAAGATACGGCGGTCTACAATGAGCAGTTCTTC
clone size: .; V gene: TRBV9; D gene: TRBD1; CDR3 length: 13; J gene: TRBJ2-7; CDR3 protein: CASSDGTGDEQYF; CDR3 DNA: TGTGCCAGCAGCGACGGGACAGGGGACGAGCAGTACTTC
clone size: .; V gene: TRBV20-1; D gene: TRBD2; CDR3 length: 15; J gene: TRBJ2-7; CDR3 protein: CSGWSSPSGTYEQYF; CDR3 DNA: TGCAGTGGATGGTCGTCGCCTAGCGGCACCTACGAGCAGTACTTC
clone size: .; V gene: TRBV6-5; D gene: TRBD1; CDR3 length: 16; J gene: TRBJ2-7; CDR3 protein: CASSYTRTGRHIEQYF; CDR3 DNA: TGTGCCAGCAGTTACACTAGGACAGGGCGCCACATAGAGCAGTACTTC
clone size: few; V gene: TRBV10-3; D gene: .; CDR3 length: 14; J gene: TRBJ2-3; CDR3 protein: CAISEGGSTDTQYF; CDR3 DNA: TGTGCCATCAGTGAGGGGGGTAGCACAGATACGCAGTATTTT
clone size: few; V gene: TRBV20-1; D gene: TRBD2; CDR3 length: 14; J gene: TRBJ2-1; CDR3 protein: CSALAGGVLNEQFF; CDR3 DNA: TGCAGTGCCTTAGCGGGAGGGGTCCTAAATGAGCAGTTCTTC
clone size: few; V gene: TRBV18; D gene: .; CDR3 length: 15; J gene: TRBJ1-1; CDR3 protein: CASSPPNTIGTEAFF; CDR3 DNA: TGTGCCAGCTCACCACCGAACACTATAGGCACTGAAGCTTTCTTT
clone size: few; V gene: TRBV7-2; D gene: .; CDR3 length: 14; J gene: TRBJ2-7; CDR3 protein: CASSLGPISYEQYF; CDR3 DNA: TGTGCCAGCAGCTTAGGGCCGATCTCCTACGAGCAGTACTTC
clone size: .; V gene: TRBV30; D gene: .; CDR3 length: 14; J gene: TRBJ2-2; CDR3 protein: CAWSSQGYTGELFF; CDR3 DNA: TGTGCCTGGAGTTCGCAGGGGTATACCGGGGAGCTGTTTTTT
clone size: few; V gene: TRBV20-1; D gene: .; CDR3 length: 13; J gene: TRBJ1-5; CDR3 protein: CSARVGPNQPQHF; CDR3 DNA: TGCAGTGCTAGAGTAGGTCCCAATCAGCCCCAGCATTTT
clone size: few; V gene: TRBV29-1; D gene: .; CDR3 length: 12; J gene: TRBJ2-1; CDR3 protein: CSVLATYNEQFF; CDR3 DNA: TGCAGCGTCCTAGCGACCTACAATGAGCAGTTCTTC
clone size: .; V gene: TRBV28; D gene: TRBD1; CDR3 length: 12; J gene: TRBJ2-7; CDR3 protein: CASPGQGCEQYF; CDR3 DNA: TGTGCCAGCCCGGGACAGGGCTGCGAGCAGTACTTC
clone size: .; V gene: TRBV30; D gene: TRBD1; CDR3 length: 15; J gene: TRBJ2-3; CDR3 protein: CALHLRGKRADTQYF; CDR3 DNA: TGTGCCCTACACCTCAGGGGGAAAAGGGCAGATACGCAGTATTTT
clone size: .; V gene: TRBV4-3; D gene: .; CDR3 length: 12; J gene: TRBJ2-1; CDR3 protein: CASSLQEDEQFF; CDR3 DNA: TGCGCCAGCAGCCTCCAGGAGGACGAGCAGTTCTTC